This TCR beta chain was recovered during a study of blood T cell repertoires in COVID-19. Profiled with immunoSEQ multiplex PCR; TCRdb holds only in-frame clones, not every one. The sample includes 230,000 or so clones, 86% of them seen just once. Trimming took 1 base from V and 5 from J, leaving 12 bases between them. CDR3 length: 15 residues. Germline lookup yields CDR1 SGDLS and CDR2 YYNGEE. The rearrangement uses TRBV9 and TRBJ1-4, with TRBD1 as a possible D gene (6 bases). The clonotype was recovered from a woman aged 40 to 55 with acute COVID-19. The sequencing input was PBMCs or T cells enriched from blood (not recorded which). The CDR3 spells CASSVQQGSNEKLFF. The DNA of the CDR3 is TGTGCCAGCAGCGTACAACAGGGCTCGAATGAAAAACTGTTTTTT.